This TCR beta chain derives from a study of CD8 T cells in ankylosing spondylitis. Using quantitative 5'-RACE with molecular barcodes, the authors made TCR beta libraries. TCRdb passed the 5' RACE reads through MiXCR, listing each CDR3 protein once. The sample carries 350,000 to 450,000 distinct CDR3 sequences, more than 20% recorded once. The CDR3 runs to 15 residues. Trimming took 0 bases from V and 4 from J; bases not matched to a gene: 3. Per germline, CDR1 SGDLS and CDR2 YYNGEE. General study points: Disease-linked clones reportedly concentrated significantly in matched ankylosing spondylitis synovial fluid.

In this sample, this clonotype turned up a few times. No antigen is known for it. The gene calls are TRBV9 and TRBJ2-1; 8 nucleotides match TRBD1. The material sequenced was blood, either unsorted or a sorted T cell fraction (not recorded which). This clonotype was obtained from a male donor with ankylosing spondylitis or in good health (not recorded which). CDR3 in DNA: TGTGCCAGCAGCGTAGGACAGGGGCGTTACAATGAGCAGTTCTTC. As protein: CASSVGQGRYNEQFF.